This T cell receptor beta chain stems from a study of T-cell reconstitution after alpha-beta-depleted transplantation in children. Study-wide results and caveats: By about two months after transplant, alpha-beta T cells reportedly arose from several hundred graft clones that had expanded. When one year had passed after transplant, most T-cell counts and diversity came from newly produced T cells.

Note on this clonotype: The target antigen is unknown.

CDR1 and CDR2 from the germline V gene are SGDLS and YYNGEE. Trimming cost V 4 bases and J 2 bases; bases outside gene matches: 15. The CDR3 covers 18 residues. Using unique molecular identifiers, the investigators prepared the TCRbeta library. MiXCR, run by TCRdb on the PCR reads, gives a single entry per CDR3 protein. Of approximately 980,000 distinct CDR3 sequences in the sample, roughly 29% are singletons; the top ten hold roughly 28%. This TCR derives from a boy under three years old who had a stem cell transplant for SCID, so the T cells may come from the graft donor. The rearrangement links TRBV9 to TRBJ2-3, with 8 bases aligning to TRBD2. This specimen was PBMCs, mostly from graft donor cells, taken 360 days after TCRalphabeta/CD19-depleted stem cell transplant. The CDR3 bases are TGTGCCAGCAGCTCAAGAGGAGGGAGCGGGGGCTTCACAGATACGCAGTATTTT. It is translated as CASSSRGGSGGFTDTQYF.